What follows describes a single T cell receptor (beta chain). The clone's antigen remains unknown. Nothing much larger sits one base from this clone, and base qualities are not available. This entry is derived from a study of neurological immune-mediated disorders (dated by TCRdb to the late 2010s). In the study overall: Peripheral blood TCR-beta repertoires from patients with HTLV-I-associated myelopathy (HAM/TSP), patients with multiple sclerosis, and healthy controls were compared in the study using UMI-based sequencing. The cohort included approximately 70 subjects: 14 with HAM/TSP, approximately 34 with multiple sclerosis, and approximately 20 healthy controls. Longitudinal samples, technical triplicates and paired sorted CD4+ and CD8+ T-cell subsets, alongside PBMC samples, were included among the roughly 96 TCR-beta libraries. Paper-wide results and their limitations: Expanded clones from different subjects shared no identical CDR3 amino acid sequences, which suggests that TCR-beta repertoires were private in all groups. TCR clonal expansion was highest in HAM/TSP patients and lowest in MS patients, with MS patients falling below even healthy controls.

cDNA was synthesized by template-switch 5'RACE using a primer carrying a 10-nucleotide random unique molecular identifier by which each TCR transcript was tagged. Over 190 million TCR-beta sequences, covering 15-18 subjects, were produced in each sequencing run. The RNeasy kit was used to extract total RNA. Using the KAPA Real-time Library Amplification kit, TCR-beta VDJ regions were amplified with primers for the TCR constant region and the 5'RACE anchor. Sample indexes and Illumina adaptors were added in a first PCR, after which library yield was increased in a second PCR. After Ampure bead purification, the TCR product of roughly 650 bp was size-selected on a 2% E-gel SizeSelection system. Before pooling, library quality was checked on a Bioanalyzer, concentration was measured with Qubit, and libraries were quantified with the Kapa Library Quantification kit. An Illumina HiSeq 2500 sequenced the libraries paired-end 2 x 150 bp. To increase sequence diversity, roughly 24-31% phiX was spiked into each library pool. As for how the authors treated the data: The quality-filtered reads were processed with the UMI-based MiGEC pipeline, whose error correction step removed more than 85% of the raw TCR sequences. VDJ genes were aligned to IMGT germline references, and clonotypes were defined by unique CDR3 amino acid sequence plus V-J genes. Clonal expansion, Shannon diversity, and CDR3 relatedness (CalcPairwiseDistances, ClusterSamples) were evaluated with VDJtools, and phylogenetic trees were built with CLCbio workbench. Expanded clones were defined as having at least 8 unique UMIs, based on coefficient-of-variation modelling across technical triplicates. TCRdb ran its own pipeline on the public reads, namely fastp trimming at Q25 and MiXCR clone calling, and kept in-frame beta chains. Rows matching on CDR3 protein sequence are summarized as one entry with the most common DNA and genes. TCRdb assigned the V and J calls; the authors' analysis was not used. The table for this sample lists around 50,000 distinct CDR3 sequences; 16% of them were counted only once. The biggest ten clones account for under 4.5% of the sample.

Healthy controls were blood bank volunteers in Maryland, USA. Unsorted PBMC libraries were generated from 2 million PBMCs stored in RNAlater at -80 °C until RNA extraction. Peripheral blood was subjected to Ficoll-Hypaque density gradient centrifugation to isolate PBMCs, which were then cryopreserved in liquid nitrogen. From its cysteine to its phenylalanine, the CDR3 spans 13 amino acids. Here the CDR3 DNA is all that survives: 39 bases in frame from base 1. V is reduced by 0 bases and J by 6 bases, leaving a spacing of 10 bases between them. Per the germline V gene, SGDLS is the CDR1 and YYNGEE is the CDR2.

The chain was built from TRBV9 and TRBJ2-7; the D region possibly corresponds to TRBD1 (5 bases align). The sample taken for sequencing was PBMCs. The receptor's source is a man in his 60s in good health. The CDR3 region: CASSVDETVEQYF. The DNA reads as follows: TGTGCCAGCAGCGTAGACGAGACAGTCGAGCAGTACTTC.